This TCR beta chain originates from a study of molecular identifiers for immune sequencing clone quantification. Study findings and constraints: Identical TCR molecules sharing a barcode could underestimate highly expanded clone sizes.

Previously published methods and listed TCR primers were used for the bulk TCR libraries. TCRdb called the PCR reads again in MiXCR, with one record for every CDR3 protein. The sample consists of about half a million distinct CDR3 sequences, around 21% of them appearing once. This CDR3 is built from 14 residues. Germline lookup yields CDR1 KGHDR and CDR2 SFDVKD. Trimming pared 3 bases from V and 6 bases from J, leaving 13 bases between. This clonotype came up a few times. Antigen specificity is unknown. In the sort, naive CD8 T cells were defined as CD8+CD4-CCR7+CD45RA+. The origin of this receptor is a human donor in good health. Some libraries in this study had Jurkat cell RNA spiked in. This rearrangement joins TRBV24-1 to TRBJ1-1, with D perhaps matching TRBD1 (6 bases). Sequencing input: naive CD8+ T cells from blood, with Jurkat cell RNA spiked in. The subset is: FACS-sorted CD8+CD4-CCR7+CD45RA+ naive T cells. The CDR3 DNA reads as TGTGCCACCAGTGATGCGACAGGCGGGCCTGAAGCTTTCTTT. Protein: CATSDATGGPEAFF.